Shown below are 25 T cell receptor beta chains from a single sample sequenced in a study of T cell changes during pregnancy in multiple sclerosis. Only in-frame clones appear in the TCRdb table, and some are missing; sequencing was by immunoSEQ multiplex PCR. The table shows about 75,000 clones, with 80% to 90% occurring only once. The sequenced sample was peripheral blood, obtained in the first trimester of pregnancy. These TCRs come from a female donor in good health, enrolled as a control in a pregnancy study.

This rearrangement joins TRBV7-2 to TRBJ1-3; the match to TRBD1 covers 10 bases. The length of the CDR3 is 18 residues. Germline V gives CDR1 SGHTA, CDR2 FQGNSA. V lost 0 bases to trimming and J lost 4 bases; unmatched junction nucleotides: 9. CDR3 coding DNA: TGTGCCAGCAGCTTAGCGCGTATGGACAGGGGGTCCGGAAACACCATATATTTT. It translates to CASSLARMDRGSGNTIYF.

Points on this clone: Other DNA sequences of this sample code for an identical CDR3. V gene TRBV6-5 combines with J gene TRBJ1-1; 8 bases align to TRBD1. Trimming removed 2 bases from V and 6 bases from J; junction bases left unmatched: 2. The CDR3 has 13 amino acids. Germline lookup yields CDR1 MNHEY and CDR2 SVGAGI. CDR3 nucleotides: TGTGCCAGCAGTTACGACAGGGGCTCTGAAGCTTTCTTT. Translation: CASSYDRGSEAFF.

This clone was picked up a small number of times. The chain combines TRBV7-9 with TRBJ1-1; D is uncertain. This CDR3 is built from 12 residues. Germline lookup yields CDR1 SEHNR and CDR2 FQNEAQ (reference sequence). V was pared by 3 bases and J by 10 bases, with 12 bases between. CDR3 nucleotides: TGTGCCAGCAGCTTGACCGCCGGCGGAGCTTTCTTT. It translates to CASSLTAGGAFF.

The CDR3 nucleotides are TGTGCCAGCAGTTCCCAGGGCAGGGGGAACACTGAAGCTTTCTTT. It encodes CASSSQGRGNTEAFF. V gene TRBV6-6 combines with J gene TRBJ1-1, with D possibly matching TRBD1 (6 bases). The CDR3 length is 15 residues. Trimming removed 4 bases at V and 1 base at J, with 13 bases between. Germline lookup yields CDR1 MNHNY and CDR2 SVGAGI (reference sequence).

The J gene is TRBJ1-5, the V gene TRBV28, with D unresolved. The V gene lost 3 bases and the J gene lost 2 bases, with 5 bases spanning the gap. The CDR3 consists of 13 residues. Germline V lookup: CDR1 MDHEN, CDR2 SYDVKM. The CDR3 is CASSLIGNQPQHF. DNA of the CDR3: TGTGCCAGCAGTTTGATAGGCAATCAGCCCCAGCATTTT.

V is TRBV5-1 and J is TRBJ1-3; 9 positions agree with TRBD1. The V and J ends lost 4 bases and 2 bases, in that order; junction bases with no gene match: 10. This CDR3 contains 17 residues. Looked up from germline, CDR1 is SGHRS and CDR2 is YFSETQ. The CDR3 DNA reads TGCGCCAGCAGCAGGGACAGGGCGACAGCAACTGGAAACACCATATATTTT. Translating gives CASSRDRATATGNTIYF. Supplemented by reference TRBV5-1 and TRBJ1-3, the full variable domain reads KAGVTQTPRYLIKTRGQQVTLSCSPISGHRSVSWYQQTPGQGLQFLFEYFSETQRNKGNFPGRFSGRQFSNSRSEMNVSTLELGDSALYLCASSRDRATATGNTIYFGEGSWLTVV.

This clone has only one observation. An end of the junction differs from the germline gene, which may be a read error. V gene TRBV19 combines with J gene TRBJ1-1; 8 nucleotides match TRBD1. Per germline, CDR1 LNHDA and CDR2 SQIVND (reference sequence). The CDR3 is 15 residues long. As DNA, the CDR3 is TGTGCCAGTAGGACCCTACAGGGGGGGAACAGTGAAGCTTTCTTT. This codes for CASRTLQGGNSEAFF.

J is TRBJ2-5 and V is TRBV25-1; TRBD1 aligns across 10 bases. The V segment lost 3 bases and the J segment 5 bases; nucleotides outside the gene matches: 12. CDR1 is MGHDK, CDR2 SYGVNS, per germline. This CDR3 region has 17 residues. For the CDR3, the DNA is TGTGCCAGCAGTGACTCTCGACAGGGGGCGTCTCGCGAGACCCAGTACTTC. This codes for CASSDSRQGASRETQYF.

The chain couples TRBV10-2 to TRBJ2-1, with 14 nucleotides matching TRBD2. V gave up 3 bases and J gave up 8 bases; unmatched junction bases: 15. CDR3 length: 19 amino acids. Germline V CDR1 and CDR2: WSHSY, SAAADI. The CDR3 DNA follows: TGCGCCAGCAGTGACAGGGGACCCACCGGGACTAGCGGGAGCTATGAGCAGTTCTTC. Translation gives CASSDRGPTGTSGSYEQFF.

The chain joins TRBV5-6 to TRBJ2-7; 10 nucleotides line up with TRBD1. Losses at the gene ends were 4 bases for V and 2 bases for J; bases not matched to a gene: 6. The CDR3 consists of 15 residues. Per germline, CDR1 SGHDT and CDR2 YYEEEE. The CDR3 region is CASSLGQGRTYEQYF. The CDR3 DNA sequence: TGTGCCAGCAGCCTGGGACAGGGGCGAACCTACGAGCAGTACTTC.

V is TRBV5-1 and J is TRBJ2-1, with 14 nucleotides matching TRBD2. The CDR3 totals 17 residues. The ends lost 2 bases at V and 7 bases at J; junction bases unmatched: 8. The germline CDR1 and CDR2 sequences are SGHRS and YFSETQ. The CDR3 sequence: CASSFSTSGRAGNEQFF. The CDR3 nucleotides are TGCGCCAGCAGCTTCTCGACTAGCGGGAGGGCCGGAAATGAGCAGTTCTTC.

J is TRBJ1-1 and V is TRBV19; the D gene is possibly TRBD1 (5 bases). CDR1 LNHDA and CDR2 SQIVND come from the germline V gene (reference sequence). Trimming pared 3 bases from V and 0 bases from J, leaving 11 bases between. CDR3 length: 15 residues. CDR3 sequence: CASSIGHTLNTEAFF. The CDR3, as DNA: TGTGCCAGTAGTATTGGACACACATTGAACACTGAAGCTTTCTTT. The variable domain in full, completed from reference TRBV19 and TRBJ1-1, reads DGGITQSPKYLFRKEGQNVTLSCEQNLNHDAMYWYRQDPGQGLRLIYYSQIVNDFQKGDIAEGYSVSREKKESFPLTVTSAQKNPTAFYLCASSIGHTLNTEAFFGQGTRLTVV.

The rearrangement uses TRBV19 and TRBJ1-2; 9 bases map to TRBD1. In germline, CDR1 is LNHDA, CDR2 SQIVND (reference sequence). V lost 5 bases and J lost 7; bases outside the gene matches: 5. The CDR3 runs 13 residues. The CDR3 protein is CASSFTGGRGYTF. The DNA for the CDR3 is TGTGCCAGTAGTTTCACAGGGGGCCGTGGCTACACCTTC. The variable domain in full, completed from reference TRBV19 and TRBJ1-2, reads DGGITQSPKYLFRKEGQNVTLSCEQNLNHDAMYWYRQDPGQGLRLIYYSQIVNDFQKGDIAEGYSVSREKKESFPLTVTSAQKNPTAFYLCASSFTGGRGYTFGSGTRLTVV.

J is TRBJ2-7 and V is TRBV28; 7 bases map to TRBD1. The CDR3 runs to 13 residues. J gave up 2 bases and V 6 bases, and 4 bases lay outside the gene matches. Germline V CDR1 and CDR2: MDHEN, SYDVKM. The CDR3 region is CASSRGGAYEQYF. The CDR3 coding sequence is TGTGCCAGCAGCCGAGGGGGCGCCTACGAGCAGTACTTC.

The genes are TRBV4-2 and TRBJ2-6, with 13 positions matching TRBD2. Germline loops: CDR1 LGHNA, CDR2 YNFKEQ. The CDR3 spans 17 residues. With V trimmed by 1 base and J by 3 bases, 0 bases remained unmatched. In DNA form, the CDR3 reads TGTGCCAGCAGCCAAGGGACTAGCGGGGGTGGGGCCAACGTCCTGACTTTC. Residues: CASSQGTSGGGANVLTF.

The J gene is TRBJ2-2, the V gene TRBV29-1, with D perhaps matching TRBD2 (5 bases). This CDR3 has 19 amino acids. V lost 6 bases and J 0 bases, leaving 26 bases between the germline ends. Germline CDR1 reads SQVTM; CDR2 reads ANQGSEA. The chain's CDR3 is CSVQGPKTSGRANTGELFF. In nucleotides, the CDR3 is TGCAGCGTCCAAGGGCCAAAAACTAGTGGTCGGGCGAACACCGGGGAGCTGTTTTTT.

This chain uses TRBV6-5 with TRBJ1-1; D remains unclear. This CDR3 spans 12 amino acids. V gave up 8 bases and J gave up 2 bases, with 9 bases separating them. Germline assignment: CDR1 MNHEY and CDR2 SVGAGI. CDR3 nucleotides: TGTGCCAGCTTTAGAGGAAACACTGAAGCTTTCTTT. Its translation: CASFRGNTEAFF.

Worth noting for this clone: In the same sample, other DNA sequences code for this CDR3. This rearrangement joins TRBV5-4 to TRBJ1-4, with TRBD1 matching 7 bases. Trimming at V came to 0 bases and at J to 5 bases, leaving 1 base not matched to a gene. Germline V gene data show CDR1 as SGHNT and CDR2 as YYREEE (reference sequence). This CDR3 comprises 14 residues. Here the CDR3 DNA reads TGTGCCAGCAGCTTGGACAGGGGCAATGAAAAACTGTTTTTT. Translating gives CASSLDRGNEKLFF.

The rearrangement links TRBV7-6 to TRBJ1-2; a possible D gene is TRBD1 (5 bases). The germline CDR1 and CDR2 sequences are SGHVS and FNYEAQ. This CDR3 has 15 amino acids. Between the trimmed V and J ends, which lost 1 base and 4 bases, there was a span of 13 bases. The CDR3 reads CASSLESGVSYGYTF. The DNA of the CDR3 is TGTGCCAGCAGCTTAGAATCGGGGGTTAGCTATGGCTACACCTTC.

The chain employs TRBV19 and TRBJ1-1; 7 positions match TRBD1. J gave up 4 bases and V 3 bases, and 5 bases lay outside the gene matches. This CDR3 has 14 amino acids. Germline CDR1 reads LNHDA; CDR2 reads SQIVND (reference sequence). The CDR3 DNA is TGTGCCAGTAGTATTACAGGGGAGACCACTGAAGCTTTCTTT. As protein: CASSITGETTEAFF.

The chain carries TRBV4-1 and TRBJ1-4; TRBD1 is a possible D gene (6 bases). Germline V gene sequence: CDR1 MGHRA, CDR2 YSYEKL. Trimming took 1 base from V and 3 from J, leaving 9 bases between them. This CDR3 spans 15 amino acids. The CDR3 spells CASSQVQGPNEKLFF. Written as DNA, the CDR3 is TGCGCCAGCAGCCAAGTTCAGGGGCCTAATGAAAAACTGTTTTTT.

This clone was detected only a few times. CDR3 DNA sequence: TGTGCCAGCAGCTACTCGGAAAAACTGTTTTTT. Translated, it gives CASSYSEKLFF. V usage is TRBV7-9 and J usage is TRBJ1-4; D not certain. V shed 4 bases and J shed 8 bases, with 5 bases lying between them. The CDR3 extends over 11 amino acids. From germline, CDR1 is SEHNR and CDR2 FQNEAQ (reference sequence). Looking up the rest from reference TRBV7-9 and TRBJ1-4 gives the full variable domain: DTGVSQNPRHKITKRGQNVTFRCDPISEHNRLYWYRQTLGQGPEFLTYFQNEAQLEKSRLLSDRFSAERPKGSFSTLEIQRTEQGDSAMYLCASSYSEKLFFGSGTQLSVL.

The chain recombines TRBV4-1 with TRBJ1-2; D gene ambiguous. The ends were cut back, 1 base at V and 5 bases at J, with 14 bases in the middle. This CDR3 has 15 amino acids. From germline, CDR1 is MGHRA and CDR2 YSYEKL. The CDR3 nucleotides are TGCGCCAGCAGCCAAGTTGGGCAGACCTTTTATGGCTACACCTTC. It specifies CASSQVGQTFYGYTF.

The chain uses TRBV7-8 and TRBJ2-3, with D perhaps TRBD1 (6 bases). V was cut by 3 bases and J by 4 bases, with 20 bases left in between. Germline V gives CDR1 SGHVS, CDR2 FQNEAQ. This CDR3 comprises 17 residues. CDR3 protein: CASSFLGAAGFADTQYF. The CDR3 DNA reads as TGTGCCAGCAGCTTCTTGGGGGCCGCTGGGTTTGCAGATACGCAGTATTTT.

The chain has TRBV4-2 and TRBJ1-2, with 7 bases lining up with TRBD1. CDR1 and CDR2 from the germline V gene are LGHNA and YNFKEQ. With V trimmed by 0 bases and J by 8 bases, 9 bases remained unmatched. The CDR3 contains 15 residues. CDR3 in DNA: TGTGCCAGCAGCCAAGAGAGGGGGCGAGGATGGGGCTACACCTTC. Translating gives CASSQERGRGWGYTF.